What follows are 2 T cell receptor beta chains derived from one specimen sequenced in a study of response to subunit inactivated influenza vaccine. TCRdb reanalysed the RT-PCR reads using MiXCR and keeps one entry per CDR3 protein. The table lists 500,000 to 600,000 distinct CDR3 sequences, roughly 10% of them singletons, with 9.5% to 11% in the top ten. The data also belong to a second study, concerning T cells expressing NK-cell markers. According to that study: 5'RACE template switching with UMIs generated TCR beta cDNA.

The sample in question was PBMCs from blood, obtained on the day of vaccination. The receptor source for this set is a man aged 45-65 years who received an inactivated influenza vaccine.

This clonotype was detected only a few times. This rearrangement joins TRBV4-3 to TRBJ1-2; unclear D gene. The CDR3 totals 15 residues. Looked up from germline, CDR1 is LGHNA and CDR2 is YSLEER. Trimming removed 0 bases at V and 8 bases at J, with 16 bases between. CDR3 sequence (DNA): TGCGCCAGCAGCCAAGATACGAGCTATTCGGGAGGCTACACCTTC. It codes for CASSQDTSYSGGYTF.

The rearrangement joins TRBV5-1 to TRBJ1-1; D is ambiguous. V was clipped by 0 bases and J by 1 base, with 10 bases between them. CDR3 length: 15 residues. Germline loops: CDR1 SGHRS, CDR2 YFSETQ. CDR3 sequence: CASSLEWGTNTEAFF. CDR3 DNA sequence: TGCGCCAGCAGCTTGGAGTGGGGAACGAACACTGAAGCTTTCTTT.